This entry lists 24 T cell receptor beta chains sequenced from one sample in a study of regulatory T cells in long-lasting Graves disease. Building of the TCR beta libraries involved iRepertoire HTBI primers and Arm-PCR of CDR3 regions. TCRdb passed the multiplex PCR reads through MiXCR, listing each CDR3 protein once. The table includes about 470,000 distinct CDR3 sequences, around 20% detected once. As to time point: persistent/refractory GD, antithyroid drugs over 5 years with positive TRAb. Making the TCR library involved RNA that had been extracted from PBMCs. The input for sequencing was peripheral blood mononuclear cells (PBMCs), taken when the disease was refractory, from a patient treated with antithyroid drugs. The receptors were gathered from a female donor with Graves disease.

This rearrangement joins TRBV6-1 to TRBJ2-6; no firm D call. Germline V lookup: CDR1 MNHNS, CDR2 SASEGT. V was trimmed by 2 bases and J by 0 bases, leaving 2 bases between them. The CDR3 totals 14 residues. CDR3 loop: CASSELSGANVLTF. CDR3 DNA: TGTGCCAGCAGTGAACTCTCTGGGGCCAACGTCCTGACTTTC.

V is TRBV2 and J is TRBJ1-5; the D gene is possibly TRBD1 (6 bases). The CDR3 spans 15 residues. Deletions cut 0 bases from V and 7 bases from J, with 13 bases between. Germline CDR1 reads SNHLY; CDR2 reads FYNNEI. In nucleotides, the CDR3 is TGTGCCAGCAGTGAAGCGGGCGGGGGCCGGCAGCCCCAGCATTTT. Translation: CASSEAGGGRQPQHF.

This rearrangement joins TRBV28 to TRBJ2-3; D remains unclear. This CDR3 is 12 amino acids long. Per the germline V gene, CDR1 is MDHEN and CDR2 is SYDVKM. Deletions cut 1 base from V and 7 bases from J, with 6 bases between. The CDR3 DNA follows: TGTGCCAGCAGTTTATTTAGACATACGCAGTATTTT. It codes for CASSLFRHTQYF.

This clonotype was seen at least ten times. The chain couples TRBV12-3 or TRBV12-4 to TRBJ1-1; the match to TRBD1 covers 9 bases. This CDR3 comprises 17 residues. Trimming removed 0 bases from V and 3 bases from J; junction bases left unmatched: 8. The CDR3 sequence is CASSLAGQGRVDTEAFF. In nucleotides, the CDR3 is TGTGCCAGCAGTTTAGCGGGACAGGGTCGTGTCGACACTGAAGCTTTCTTT.

This clonotype was recorded many times. This chain links TRBV27 with TRBJ2-7, with D perhaps being TRBD1 or TRBD2 (5 bases each). The CDR3 runs to 16 residues. Looked up from germline, CDR1 is MNHEY and CDR2 is SMNVEV (reference sequence). The ends were cut back, 2 bases at V and 0 bases at J, with 14 bases in the middle. The CDR3 DNA is TGTGCCAGCAGTTTACGGGGCGGGCTTCGCTCCTACGAGCAGTACTTC. Amino acid sequence: CASSLRGGLRSYEQYF.

The table lists this clonotype with a few counts. V is TRBV7-6 and J is TRBJ2-5; 7 positions match TRBD1. Germline V gene data show CDR1 as SGHVS and CDR2 as FNYEAQ. This CDR3 is 14 amino acids long. The J segment lost 4 bases and the V segment lost 5 bases, leaving 7 bases of the junction unmatched. CDR3 in amino acids: CASSQDRVPETQYF. The CDR3 DNA reads as TGTGCCAGCAGCCAAGACAGGGTTCCAGAGACCCAGTACTTC.

Many counts were recorded for this clonotype. V is TRBV12-3 or TRBV12-4 and J is TRBJ1-1; the D gene is possibly TRBD1 (5 bases). Trimming left V 6 bases short and J 1 base short, with 12 bases between. The CDR3 runs to 14 residues. CDR3 region: CASSPLGGNTEAFF. The CDR3 DNA reads TGTGCCAGCAGCCCCCTCGGGGGGAACACTGAAGCTTTCTTT.

The chain joins TRBV7-9 to TRBJ2-7; 7 bases match TRBD1. The CDR3 is 15 residues long. Trimming cost V 1 base and J 1 base; bases outside gene matches: 4. Germline V gene lookup returns CDR1 SEHNR and CDR2 FQNEAQ (reference sequence). The CDR3 region has the DNA TGTGCCAGCAGCTTAGTGGGGACAGATTCCTACGAGCAGTACTTC. Protein product: CASSLVGTDSYEQYF.

J is TRBJ1-6 and V is TRBV6-2 or TRBV6-3; TRBD1 matches at 7 bases. Germline values: CDR1 MNHEY, CDR2 SVGEGT. The CDR3 has 15 residues. Unmatched junction bases numbered 8, after V lost 4 bases and J lost 8 bases. For the CDR3, the DNA is TGTGCCAGCAGTTTGAGGACAGGATACTATTCACCCCTCCACTTT. Translated, it gives CASSLRTGYYSPLHF.

This clonotype was counted at least ten times. The rearrangement uses TRBV12-3 or TRBV12-4 and TRBJ1-6; weak D call: TRBD1 (5 bases). The V end lost 3 bases, the J end lost 2 bases, and 23 bases lay between the germline ends. The CDR3 has 20 residues. The CDR3 sequence: CASSFLMSWGISPYNSPLHF. In nucleotides, the CDR3 is TGTGCCAGCAGTTTTTTAATGTCGTGGGGGATCAGTCCCTATAATTCACCCCTCCACTTT.

This clonotype turned up a few times. The chain uses TRBV20-1 and TRBJ2-7, with 9 positions matching TRBD1. The V gene's germline CDR1 is DFQATT and CDR2 SNEGSKA (reference sequence). CDR3 length: 15 amino acids. Losses at the gene ends were 3 bases for V and 3 bases for J; bases not matched to a gene: 9. The CDR3 sequence: CSASNFRDRDYEQYF. The CDR3 nucleotides are TGCAGTGCTAGTAATTTCCGGGACAGGGACTACGAGCAGTACTTC.

This clonotype was seen a few times. The gene calls are TRBV5-1 and TRBJ1-3, with no clear D. The CDR3 runs 15 residues. Trimming took off 1 base at V and 4 bases at J, with 12 bases between the two ends. Per the germline V gene, CDR1 is SGHRS and CDR2 is YFSETQ. Here the CDR3 reads CASSLNSGIGNTIYF. For the CDR3, the DNA is TGCGCCAGCAGCTTGAATTCGGGAATCGGAAACACCATATATTTT.

A remark on this clonotype: This may come from a read error, since a much larger clone is one base off. The chain links TRBV5-6 to TRBJ2-7, with TRBD2 matching over 8 bases. V was clipped by 0 bases and J by 6 bases; unmatched bases: 2. This CDR3 region has 13 residues. CDR1 is SGHDT, CDR2 YYEEEE, per germline. The CDR3 sequence: CASSLVTSGEQYF. DNA of the CDR3: TGTGCCAGCAGCTTGGTTACTAGCGGCGAGCAGTACTTC.

This sequence joins TRBV20-1 and TRBJ1-5; D is possibly TRBD1 (5 bases). CDR1 is DFQATT and CDR2 is SNEGSKA in the germline V gene (reference sequence). The CDR3 has 20 amino acids. Trimming shortened V by 2 bases and J by 0 bases, and 26 bases separated the two germline ends. The CDR3 DNA reads as TGCAGTGCTAGACCGTCTGGTCCCACGAGGGGAGTATATAGCAATCAGCCCCAGCATTTT. Amino acids: CSARPSGPTRGVYSNQPQHF.

This clonotype was recorded many times. The chain couples TRBV6-1 to TRBJ1-2; D is possibly TRBD1 (6 bases). The CDR3 is made up of 12 amino acids. Germline-derived CDR1 and CDR2 are MNHNS and SASEGT. The V gene lost 4 bases and the J gene lost 12 bases, with 15 bases spanning the gap. For the CDR3, the DNA is TGTGCCAGCAGTGGAGGGACATCGAGAAACACCTTC. Protein sequence: CASSGGTSRNTF.

This clonotype was counted ten times or more. The chain couples TRBV12-3 or TRBV12-4 to TRBJ2-5, with TRBD2 as a possible D gene (5 bases). The CDR3 runs 13 residues. Between the trimmed V and J ends, which lost 2 bases and 4 bases, there was a span of 8 bases. The CDR3: CASSLSAGETQYF. In DNA form, the CDR3 reads TGTGCCAGCAGTTTAAGTGCGGGAGAGACCCAGTACTTC.

The chain employs TRBV5-4 and TRBJ1-1, with D unclear. CDR1 and CDR2 (germline): SGHNT, YYREEE (reference sequence). The CDR3 contains 14 residues. The V and J ends lost 0 bases and 6 bases respectively, with 12 bases between them. The CDR3: CASSLEGPWAEAFF. In nucleotides, the CDR3 is TGTGCCAGCAGCTTGGAGGGTCCGTGGGCTGAAGCTTTCTTT.

This clonotype was seen only a few times. The genes are TRBV18 and TRBJ2-7, with TRBD2 matching over 12 bases. Losses at the gene ends were 8 bases for V and 7 bases for J; bases not matched to a gene: 12. CDR3 size: 15 residues. CDR1 is KGHSH, CDR2 LQKENI, per germline. CDR3 DNA: TGTGCCAGCCGGCAGACTAGCGGGAGATCTGAGGAGCAGTACTTC. This gives the protein CASRQTSGRSEEQYF.

This clonotype was counted at least ten times. The rearrangement uses TRBV18 and TRBJ2-4; D is undetermined. Per the germline V gene, CDR1 is KGHSH and CDR2 is LQKENI. The CDR3 is made up of 15 amino acids. Trimming removed 6 bases at V and 3 bases at J, with 15 bases between. The CDR3 DNA is TGTGCCAGCTCCCCGACCGAGTGGGGCAAAAACATTCAGTACTTC. Amino acid sequence: CASSPTEWGKNIQYF.

This chain uses TRBV25-1 with TRBJ2-4; D not certain. Trimming took 4 bases from V and 3 from J, leaving 10 bases between them. This CDR3 has 14 residues. The germline V gene has CDR1 MGHDK and CDR2 SYGVNS. The chain's CDR3 is CASSVYSVKNIQYF. The CDR3 coding sequence is TGTGCCAGCAGTGTGTACAGCGTCAAAAACATTCAGTACTTC.

This chain links TRBV4-3 with TRBJ1-5, with unresolved D. Germline CDR1 reads LGHNA; CDR2 reads YSLEER. Deletions cut 1 base from V and 7 bases from J, with 8 bases between. CDR3 length equals 13 residues. Here the CDR3 DNA reads TGCGCCAGCAGCCAAGCTCTTTACCAGCCCCAGCATTTT. This translates into CASSQALYQPQHF.

The chain links TRBV5-1 to TRBJ2-7; TRBD2 is a possible D gene (5 bases). The CDR3 length is 13 residues. V was pared by 6 bases and J by 2 bases, with 12 bases between. The germline CDR1 and CDR2 sequences are SGHRS and YFSETQ. The CDR3 DNA reads TGCGCCAGCACCCGGACGGGGACCTACGAGCAGTACTTC. Protein product: CASTRTGTYEQYF. The full variable domain, rest sourced from reference TRBV5-1 and TRBJ2-7, is KAGVTQTPRYLIKTRGQQVTLSCSPISGHRSVSWYQQTPGQGLQFLFEYFSETQRNKGNFPGRFSGRQFSNSRSEMNVSTLELGDSALYLCASTRTGTYEQYFGPGTRLTVT.

There are a few counts of this clonotype. V gene TRBV19 combines with J gene TRBJ1-5; D is perhaps TRBD1 (6 bases). Germline CDR1 is LNHDA and CDR2 is SQIVND (reference sequence). The CDR3 length is 15 residues. V lost 1 base and J 6 bases, leaving 13 bases between the germline ends. The CDR3 region is CASSIGGLMIQPQHF. Written as DNA, the CDR3 is TGTGCCAGTAGTATAGGGGGGCTGATGATTCAGCCCCAGCATTTT.

At least ten counts were recorded for this clonotype. The rearrangement uses TRBV28 and TRBJ1-1, with 9 nucleotides matching TRBD1. V lost 4 bases and J lost 6; bases outside the gene matches: 9. Germline CDR1 and CDR2: MDHEN and SYDVKM. The CDR3 runs to 15 residues. CDR3: CASSSPPQGAPEAFF. CDR3 bases: TGTGCCAGCAGTTCCCCCCCACAGGGGGCCCCTGAAGCTTTCTTT. Looking up the rest from reference TRBV28 and TRBJ1-1 gives the full variable domain: DVKVTQSSRYLVKRTGEKVFLECVQDMDHENMFWYRQDPGLGLRLIYFSYDVKMKEKGDIPEGYSVSREKKERFSLILESASTNQTSMYLCASSSPPQGAPEAFFGQGTRLTVV.